Below, 20 T cell receptor beta chains from the same sample are listed, as sequenced in a study of cytomegalovirus exposure and HLA in healthy donors. Method: immunoSEQ multiplex PCR; TCRdb's copy keeps in-frame clones and lacks some. The repertoire holds under 150,000 clones, with about 90% as singletons. The sample taken for sequencing was PBMCs. The source is a woman younger than 35 in good health and CMV-seronegative.

This chain joins TRBV7-2 and TRBJ2-1, with 8 nucleotides matching TRBD1. The germline V gene has CDR1 SGHTA and CDR2 FQGNSA. V shed 5 bases, J shed 7 bases, and the junction held 4 bases outside the gene matches. The CDR3 contains 13 residues. The CDR3, as DNA: TGTGCCAGCAGCGAAAGGACAGGGAATGAGCAGTTCTTC. As protein: CASSERTGNEQFF.

The rearrangement joins TRBV28 to TRBJ2-5; tentative D call: TRBD2 (6 bases). CDR3 length: 14 amino acids. Germline V gene data show CDR1 as MDHEN and CDR2 as SYDVKM. The germline V and J ends were trimmed by 2 bases and 4 bases, with 11 bases remaining between them. CDR3 in amino acids: CASSLGGARETQYF. In DNA, the CDR3 is TGTGCCAGCAGTTTAGGCGGGGCCAGAGAGACCCAGTACTTC.

This clone was found once. The same CDR3 is also encoded by other DNA sequences in this sample. The V and J genes are TRBV5-1 and TRBJ1-4; 7 bases agree with TRBD1. In germline, CDR1 is SGHRS, CDR2 YFSETQ. The CDR3 spans 14 residues. The J segment lost 6 bases and the V segment lost 0 bases, leaving 2 bases of the junction unmatched. CDR3 bases: TGCGCCAGCAGCTTGGGTCAGGGGGATGAAAAACTGTTTTTT. This codes for CASSLGQGDEKLFF.

This clone has just one count. V gene TRBV9 combines with J gene TRBJ2-3, with D possibly TRBD2 on 6 matching bases. The CDR3 is 15 residues long. The V gene's germline CDR1 is SGDLS and CDR2 YYNGEE. Trimming cost V 3 bases and J 2 bases, with 13 bases left between them. The CDR3 DNA reads as TGTGCCAGCAGCGCCCCGCGGGACTCCACAGATACGCAGTATTTT. This codes for CASSAPRDSTDTQYF.

This chain connects TRBV9 to TRBJ2-2; 11 bases line up with TRBD2. V lost 6 bases to trimming and J lost 6 bases; unmatched junction nucleotides: 7. This CDR3 region has 15 residues. The germline V gene encodes CDR1 SGDLS and CDR2 YYNGEE. CDR3 in amino acids: CASMRGLAGAGELFF. The CDR3 nucleotides are TGTGCCAGCATGCGAGGACTAGCGGGCGCCGGGGAGCTGTTTTTT.

This chain joins TRBV5-6 and TRBJ2-2; D remains ambiguous. This CDR3 is 14 amino acids long. V dropped 0 bases and J dropped 0 bases, with 3 bases sitting between them. The V gene's germline CDR1 is SGHDT and CDR2 YYEEEE. The CDR3 spells CASSLGPNTGELFF. CDR3 nucleotides: TGTGCCAGCAGCTTGGGGCCGAACACCGGGGAGCTGTTTTTT.

This clone was picked up a small number of times. The V gene is TRBV7-3, the J gene TRBJ1-3, with D possibly matching TRBD1 (6 bases). Trimming removed 5 bases at V and 0 bases at J, with 11 bases between. The CDR3 runs to 15 residues. Germline CDR1 reads SGHTA; CDR2 reads FQGTGA. The CDR3 DNA reads as TGTGCCAGCAGCCCGGGGACAAACTCTGGAAACACCATATATTTT. Amino acid sequence: CASSPGTNSGNTIYF.

This clone appeared a single time. J is TRBJ2-3 and V is TRBV9, with 11 bases aligning to TRBD1. The CDR3 consists of 15 residues. Germline V gene data show CDR1 as SGDLS and CDR2 as YYNGEE. The V gene end was trimmed by 3 bases and the J gene end by 4 bases; junction bases not matched to a gene: 4. CDR3 sequence: CASSGDRGWADTQYF. In DNA form, the CDR3 reads TGTGCCAGCAGCGGGGACAGGGGGTGGGCAGATACGCAGTATTTT.

The J gene is TRBJ2-1, the V gene TRBV2; TRBD2 aligns across 9 bases. The CDR3 contains 19 residues. Trimming removed 6 bases from V and 0 bases from J; junction bases left unmatched: 15. Germline V gives CDR1 SNHLY, CDR2 FYNNEI. CDR3 sequence reads: CASRGASSGRANSYNEQFF. The DNA of the CDR3 is TGTGCCAGCAGGGGGGCAAGTAGCGGGAGAGCCAACTCCTACAATGAGCAGTTCTTC.

The CDR3 nucleotides are TGCAGTGCTAGAGATACCGGGGGAGCTTTCTTT. Its translation is CSARDTGGAFF. This sequence joins TRBV20-1 and TRBJ1-1; weak D call: TRBD1 (5 bases). The V gene's germline CDR1 is DFQATT and CDR2 SNEGSKA (reference sequence). The CDR3 contains 11 residues. Trimming left V 0 bases short and J 10 bases short, with 9 bases between.

The chain carries TRBV5-1 and TRBJ2-2, with D possibly matching TRBD1 (5 bases). The germline V gene encodes CDR1 SGHRS and CDR2 YFSETQ. V lost 4 bases and J 5 bases, leaving 15 bases between the germline ends. The CDR3 has 15 residues. CDR3 protein: CASSPQGKVTGELFF. The CDR3 bases are TGCGCCAGCAGCCCCCAGGGTAAAGTAACCGGGGAGCTGTTTTTT.

The rearrangement links TRBV7-2 to TRBJ2-7; TRBD2 is a possible D gene (6 bases). The CDR3 has 16 residues. The V and J ends lost 2 bases and 7 bases respectively, with 21 bases between them. Germline CDR1 SGHTA, CDR2 FQGNSA. CDR3 sequence reads: CASSLMVQRAVREQYF. The CDR3 DNA sequence: TGTGCCAGCAGCTTAATGGTACAGCGGGCGGTACGGGAGCAGTACTTC.

This rearrangement joins TRBV4-2 to TRBJ2-2; 11 nucleotides agree with TRBD2. With V trimmed by 7 bases and J by 7 bases, 11 bases remained unmatched. Germline CDR1 reads LGHNA; CDR2 reads YNFKEQ. The CDR3 spans 16 residues. The CDR3 loop reads CASTRLAGTIGGELFF. The CDR3 region has the DNA TGTGCCAGCACACGACTAGCGGGAACGATTGGCGGGGAGCTGTTTTTT.

The rearrangement uses TRBV19 and TRBJ1-2; possibly TRBD1 for D (5 bases). Trimming took off 6 bases at V and 0 bases at J, with 11 bases between the two ends. CDR1 LNHDA and CDR2 SQIVND come from the germline V gene (reference sequence). The CDR3 runs to 14 residues. In DNA form, the CDR3 reads TGTGCCAGTAGAAGGGCAGGGTCTAACTATGGCTACACCTTC. Translating it yields CASRRAGSNYGYTF.

This clone was seen just once. The chain uses TRBV18 and TRBJ1-3; weak D call: TRBD1 (6 bases). The CDR3 sequence is 16 residues long. The V end was cut by 2 bases, the J end by 2 bases, with 13 bases between. Germline V lookup: CDR1 KGHSH, CDR2 LQKENI. The CDR3 is CASSPTTGYPGNTIYF. The CDR3 DNA reads as TGTGCCAGCTCACCAACCACAGGGTACCCTGGAAACACCATATATTTT.

V is TRBV28 and J is TRBJ1-3; D not resolved. V lost 5 bases and J 0 bases, leaving 14 bases between the germline ends. The CDR3 spans 16 residues. CDR1 is MDHEN and CDR2 is SYDVKM in the germline V gene. CDR3 in amino acids: CASSGDTAHSGNTIYF. Written as DNA, the CDR3 is TGTGCCAGCAGTGGCGACACGGCCCACTCTGGAAACACCATATATTTT. Drawing the rest from reference TRBV28 and TRBJ1-3, the complete variable domain is DVKVTQSSRYLVKRTGEKVFLECVQDMDHENMFWYRQDPGLGLRLIYFSYDVKMKEKGDIPEGYSVSREKKERFSLILESASTNQTSMYLCASSGDTAHSGNTIYFGEGSWLTVV.

The CDR3: CASSPRGLAGVETQYF. DNA for the CDR3: TGTGCCAGCAGTCCTAGGGGACTAGCGGGAGTAGAGACCCAGTACTTC. The rearrangement uses TRBV27 and TRBJ2-5, with TRBD2 matching over 14 bases. Germline-derived CDR1 and CDR2 are MNHEY and SMNVEV (reference sequence). Trimming cost V 5 bases and J 4 bases; bases outside gene matches: 6. The CDR3 is made up of 16 amino acids.

The chain employs TRBV6-6 and TRBJ2-2; 7 bases agree with TRBD1. V lost 8 bases, J lost 3 bases, and 3 bases stayed unmatched. CDR1 is MNHNY and CDR2 is SVGAGI in the germline V gene (reference sequence). The CDR3 extends over 13 amino acids. Here the CDR3 reads CASHRGDTGELFF. CDR3 nucleotide sequence: TGTGCCAGCCACAGGGGCGACACCGGGGAGCTGTTTTTT.

With respect to this clone: The junction differs from germline at one of its ends, possibly a read error. The chain links TRBV5-4 to TRBJ2-2, with TRBD1 matching 7 bases. The CDR3 loop spans 14 amino acids. CDR1 is SGHNT and CDR2 is YYREEE in the germline V gene (reference sequence). This CDR3 reads CASSVQGNPGELFF. The CDR3 DNA follows: TGTGCCTCTTCAGTACAGGGGAACCCCGGGGAGCTGTTTTTT.

The genes are TRBV25-1 and TRBJ1-3; 7 bases are a match to TRBD1. This CDR3 is 13 amino acids long. J lost 4 bases, V lost 6 bases, and 3 bases had no gene match. CDR1 and CDR2 (germline): MGHDK, SYGVNS. The CDR3 DNA sequence: TGTGCCAGCAGACCGGGACAGGGAAACACCATATATTTT. Translated, it gives CASRPGQGNTIYF.